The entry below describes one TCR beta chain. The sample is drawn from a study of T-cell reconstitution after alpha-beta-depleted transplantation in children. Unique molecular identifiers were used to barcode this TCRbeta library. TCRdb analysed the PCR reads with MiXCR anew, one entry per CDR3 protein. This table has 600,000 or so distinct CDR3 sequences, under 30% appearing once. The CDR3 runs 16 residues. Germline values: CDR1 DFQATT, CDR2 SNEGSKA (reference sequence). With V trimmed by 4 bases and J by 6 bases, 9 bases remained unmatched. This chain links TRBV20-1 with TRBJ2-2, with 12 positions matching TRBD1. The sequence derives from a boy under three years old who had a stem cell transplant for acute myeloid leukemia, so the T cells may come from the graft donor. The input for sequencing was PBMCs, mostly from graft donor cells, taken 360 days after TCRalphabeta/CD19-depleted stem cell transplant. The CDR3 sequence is CSAKPLGTGGAGELFF. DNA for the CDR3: TGCAGTGCTAAACCCCTGGGGACAGGGGGCGCCGGGGAGCTGTTTTTT.